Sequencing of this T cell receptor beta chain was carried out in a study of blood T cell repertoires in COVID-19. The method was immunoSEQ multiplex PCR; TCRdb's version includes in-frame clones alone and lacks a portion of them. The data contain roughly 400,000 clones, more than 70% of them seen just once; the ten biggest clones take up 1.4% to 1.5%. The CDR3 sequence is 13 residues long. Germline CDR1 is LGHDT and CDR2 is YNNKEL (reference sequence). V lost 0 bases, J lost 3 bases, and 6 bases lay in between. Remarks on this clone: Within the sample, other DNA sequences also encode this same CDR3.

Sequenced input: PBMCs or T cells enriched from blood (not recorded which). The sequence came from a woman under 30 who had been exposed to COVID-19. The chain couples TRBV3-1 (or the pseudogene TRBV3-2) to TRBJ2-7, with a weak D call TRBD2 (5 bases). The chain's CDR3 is CASSQDTSYEQYF. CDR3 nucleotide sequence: TGTGCCAGCAGCCAAGATACTAGCTACGAGCAGTACTTC.